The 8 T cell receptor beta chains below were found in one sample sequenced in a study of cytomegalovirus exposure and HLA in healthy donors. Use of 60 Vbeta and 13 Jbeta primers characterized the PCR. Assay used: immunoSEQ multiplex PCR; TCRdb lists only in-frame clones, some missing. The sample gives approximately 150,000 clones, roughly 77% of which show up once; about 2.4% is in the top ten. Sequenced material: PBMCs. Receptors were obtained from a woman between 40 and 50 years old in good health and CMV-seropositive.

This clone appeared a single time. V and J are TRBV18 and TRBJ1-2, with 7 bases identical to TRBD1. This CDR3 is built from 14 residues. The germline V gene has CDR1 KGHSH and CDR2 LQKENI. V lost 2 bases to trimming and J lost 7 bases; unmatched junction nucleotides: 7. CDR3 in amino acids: CASSPTAQGGGYTF. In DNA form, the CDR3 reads TGTGCCAGCTCACCAACTGCCCAGGGGGGTGGCTACACCTTC.

The CDR3 spells CAIRGDGNQPQHF. For the CDR3, the DNA is TGTGCCATCCGGGGTGATGGCAATCAGCCCCAGCATTTT. The chain uses TRBV10-3 and TRBJ1-5, with D unclear. The length of the CDR3 is 13 residues. Trimming took 8 bases from V and 2 from J, leaving 10 bases between them. In germline, CDR1 is ENHRY, CDR2 SYGVKD.

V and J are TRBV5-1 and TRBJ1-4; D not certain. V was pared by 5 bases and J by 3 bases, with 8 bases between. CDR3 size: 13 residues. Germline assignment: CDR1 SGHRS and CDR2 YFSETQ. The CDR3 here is CASRESSNEKLFF. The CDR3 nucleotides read TGCGCCAGCAGAGAGTCGTCTAATGAAAAACTGTTTTTT. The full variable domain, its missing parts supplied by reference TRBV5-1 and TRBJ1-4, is KAGVTQTPRYLIKTRGQQVTLSCSPISGHRSVSWYQQTPGQGLQFLFEYFSETQRNKGNFPGRFSGRQFSNSRSEMNVSTLELGDSALYLCASRESSNEKLFFGSGTQLSVL.

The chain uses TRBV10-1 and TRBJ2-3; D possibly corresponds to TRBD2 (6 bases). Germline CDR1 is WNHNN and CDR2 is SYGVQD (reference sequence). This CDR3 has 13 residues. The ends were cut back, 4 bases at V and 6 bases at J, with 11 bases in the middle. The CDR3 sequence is CASSGGAEDTQYF. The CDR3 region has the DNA TGCGCCAGCAGTGGCGGGGCGGAGGATACGCAGTATTTT.

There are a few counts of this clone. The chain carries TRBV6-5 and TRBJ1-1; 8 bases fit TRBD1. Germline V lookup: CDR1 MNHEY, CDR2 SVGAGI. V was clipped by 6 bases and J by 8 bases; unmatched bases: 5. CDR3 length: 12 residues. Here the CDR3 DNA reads TGTGCCAGCAGACAAGGGGACAGGGAAGCTTTCTTT. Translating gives CASRQGDREAFF.

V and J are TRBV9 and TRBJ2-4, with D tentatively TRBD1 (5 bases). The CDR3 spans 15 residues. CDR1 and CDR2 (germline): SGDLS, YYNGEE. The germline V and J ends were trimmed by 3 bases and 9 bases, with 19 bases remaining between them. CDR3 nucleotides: TGTGCCAGCAGCGCCGGGTGGGATTCTGGGGCCATTCAGTACTTC. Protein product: CASSAGWDSGAIQYF. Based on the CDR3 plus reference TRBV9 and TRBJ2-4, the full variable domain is DSGVTQTPKHLITATGQRVTLRCSPRSGDLSVYWYQQSLDQGLQFLIQYYNGEERAKGNILERFSAQQFPDLHSELNLSSLELGDSALYFCASSAGWDSGAIQYFGAGTRLSVL.

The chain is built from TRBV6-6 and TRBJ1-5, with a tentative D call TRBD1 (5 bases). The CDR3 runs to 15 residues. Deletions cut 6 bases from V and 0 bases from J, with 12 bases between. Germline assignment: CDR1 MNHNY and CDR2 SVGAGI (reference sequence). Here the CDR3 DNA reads TGTGCCAGCAGGGGGCAAACTCATAGCAATCAGCCCCAGCATTTT. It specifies CASRGQTHSNQPQHF.

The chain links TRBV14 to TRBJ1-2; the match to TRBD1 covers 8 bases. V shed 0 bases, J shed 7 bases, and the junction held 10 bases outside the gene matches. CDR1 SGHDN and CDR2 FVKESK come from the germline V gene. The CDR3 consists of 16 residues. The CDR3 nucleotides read TGTGCCAGCAGCCAAGATCCCAGGCAGGGGGCGCGTGGCTACACCTTC. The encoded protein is CASSQDPRQGARGYTF.